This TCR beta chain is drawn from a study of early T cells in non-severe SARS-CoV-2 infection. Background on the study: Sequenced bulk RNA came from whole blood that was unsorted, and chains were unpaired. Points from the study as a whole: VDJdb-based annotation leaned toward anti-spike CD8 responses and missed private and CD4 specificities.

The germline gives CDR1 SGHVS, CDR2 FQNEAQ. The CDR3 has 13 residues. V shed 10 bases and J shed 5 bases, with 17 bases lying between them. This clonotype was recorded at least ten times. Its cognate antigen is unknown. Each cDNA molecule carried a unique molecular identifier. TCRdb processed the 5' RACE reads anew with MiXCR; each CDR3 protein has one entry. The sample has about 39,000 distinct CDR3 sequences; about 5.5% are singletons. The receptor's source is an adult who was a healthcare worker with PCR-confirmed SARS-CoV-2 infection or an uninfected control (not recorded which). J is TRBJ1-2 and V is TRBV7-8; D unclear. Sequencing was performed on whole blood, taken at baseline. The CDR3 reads CATEPVGRYGYTF. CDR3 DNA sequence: TGTGCCACCGAACCCGTAGGGCGGTATGGCTACACCTTC.